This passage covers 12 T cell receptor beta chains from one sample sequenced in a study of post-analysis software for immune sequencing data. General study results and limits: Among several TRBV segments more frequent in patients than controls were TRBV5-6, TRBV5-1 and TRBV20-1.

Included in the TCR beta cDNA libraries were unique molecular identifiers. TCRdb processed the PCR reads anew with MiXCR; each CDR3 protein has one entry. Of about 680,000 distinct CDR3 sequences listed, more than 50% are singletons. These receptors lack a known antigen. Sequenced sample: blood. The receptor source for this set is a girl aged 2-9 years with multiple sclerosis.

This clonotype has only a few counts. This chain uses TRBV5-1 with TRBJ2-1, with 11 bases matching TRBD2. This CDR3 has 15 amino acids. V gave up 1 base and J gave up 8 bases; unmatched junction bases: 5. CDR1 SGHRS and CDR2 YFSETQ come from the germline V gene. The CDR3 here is CASSLTSGSRYEQFF. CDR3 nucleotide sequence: TGCGCCAGCAGCTTGACTAGCGGGAGTAGGTATGAGCAGTTCTTC.

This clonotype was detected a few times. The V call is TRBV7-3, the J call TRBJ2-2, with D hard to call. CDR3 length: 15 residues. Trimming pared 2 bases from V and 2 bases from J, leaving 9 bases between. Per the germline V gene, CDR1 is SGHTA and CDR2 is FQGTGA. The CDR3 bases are TGTGCCAGCAGCTTACGGCTTACCAACACCGGGGAGCTGTTTTTT. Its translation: CASSLRLTNTGELFF.

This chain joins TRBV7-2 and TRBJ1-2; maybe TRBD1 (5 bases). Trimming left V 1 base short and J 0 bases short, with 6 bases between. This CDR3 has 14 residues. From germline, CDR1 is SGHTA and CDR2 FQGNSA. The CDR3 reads CASSLEQANYGYTF. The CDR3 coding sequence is TGTGCCAGCAGCTTAGAACAGGCTAACTATGGCTACACCTTC.

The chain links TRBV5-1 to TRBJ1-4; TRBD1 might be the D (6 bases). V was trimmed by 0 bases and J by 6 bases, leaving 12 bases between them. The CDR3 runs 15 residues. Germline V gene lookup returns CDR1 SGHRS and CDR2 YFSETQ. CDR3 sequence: CASSLVRSGDEKLFF. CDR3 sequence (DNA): TGCGCCAGCAGCTTGGTGAGGTCAGGGGATGAAAAACTGTTTTTT.

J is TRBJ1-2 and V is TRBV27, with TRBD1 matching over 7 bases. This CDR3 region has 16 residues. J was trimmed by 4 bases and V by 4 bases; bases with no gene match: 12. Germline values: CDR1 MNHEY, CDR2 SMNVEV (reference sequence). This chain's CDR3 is CASSSLNTGVVYGYTF. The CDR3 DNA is TGTGCCAGCAGTTCACTAAACACAGGGGTCGTCTATGGCTACACCTTC.

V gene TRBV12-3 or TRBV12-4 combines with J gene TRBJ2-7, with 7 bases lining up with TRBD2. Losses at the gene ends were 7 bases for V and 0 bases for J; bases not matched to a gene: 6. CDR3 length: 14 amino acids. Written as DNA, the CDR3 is TGTGCCAGCAAAAAGGGAGGGCCCTCCTACGAGCAGTACTTC. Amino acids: CASKKGGPSYEQYF.

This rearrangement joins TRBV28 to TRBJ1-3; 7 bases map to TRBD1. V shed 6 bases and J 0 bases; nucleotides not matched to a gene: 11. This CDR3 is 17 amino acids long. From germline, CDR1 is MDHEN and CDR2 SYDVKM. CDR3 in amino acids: CASRLRTGQISGNTIYF. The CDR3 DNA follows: TGTGCCAGCAGATTGAGGACAGGCCAGATCTCTGGAAACACCATATATTTT.

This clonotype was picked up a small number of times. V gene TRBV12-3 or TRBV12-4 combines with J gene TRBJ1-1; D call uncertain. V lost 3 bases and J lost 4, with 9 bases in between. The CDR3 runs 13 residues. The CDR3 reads CASSLTVGTEAFF. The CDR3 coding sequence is TGTGCCAGCAGTTTGACGGTTGGCACTGAAGCTTTCTTT.

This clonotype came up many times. The CDR3 coding sequence is TGTGCCAGCAGTCTCGGGACGTCCGTCGAGACCCAGTACTTC. This encodes CASSLGTSVETQYF. The J gene is TRBJ2-5, the V gene TRBV6-2 or TRBV6-3; either TRBD1 or TRBD2 may supply D (5 bases each). The V end lost 5 bases, the J end lost 5 bases, and 15 bases lay between the germline ends. The CDR3 has 14 amino acids. Germline V gene sequence: CDR1 MNHEY, CDR2 SVGEGT.

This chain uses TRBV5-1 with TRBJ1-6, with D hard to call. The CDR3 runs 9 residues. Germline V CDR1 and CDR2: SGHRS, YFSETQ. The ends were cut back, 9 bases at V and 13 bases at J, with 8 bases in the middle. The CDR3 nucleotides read TGCGCCATCCTTCCCCCCCTCCACTTT. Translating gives CAILPPLHF.

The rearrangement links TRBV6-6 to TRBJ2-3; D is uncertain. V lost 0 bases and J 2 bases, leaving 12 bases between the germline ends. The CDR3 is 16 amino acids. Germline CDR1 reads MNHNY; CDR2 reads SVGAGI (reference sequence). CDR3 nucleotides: TGTGCCAGCAGTTACTCGCTCCATACTAACACAGATACGCAGTATTTT. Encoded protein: CASSYSLHTNTDTQYF.

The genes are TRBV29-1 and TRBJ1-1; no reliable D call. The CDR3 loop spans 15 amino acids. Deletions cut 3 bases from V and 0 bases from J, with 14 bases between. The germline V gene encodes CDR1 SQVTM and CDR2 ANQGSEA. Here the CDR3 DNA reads TGCAGCGTTGACTTTTGGTCCCCTCTGAACACTGAAGCTTTCTTT. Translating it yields CSVDFWSPLNTEAFF.